What follows are 16 T cell receptor beta chains derived from one specimen sequenced in a study of T cells in Graves' hyperthyroidism and ophthalmopathy. TCR beta CDR3 region amplification was performed from RNA transcripts. TCR CDR3 underwent first-round RT-PCR with the HTBI primer set. TCRdb reprocessed the multiplex PCR reads with MiXCR, giving one entry per CDR3 protein. The sample holds 500,000 to 700,000 distinct CDR3 sequences; around 17% are singletons and the top ten take around 19%. The sample consisted of blood. Source of these receptors: a woman between 18 and 29 years old with Graves' hyperthyroidism.

In this sample, this clonotype turned up many times. The chain carries TRBV30 and TRBJ1-2; tentative D call: TRBD1 (6 bases). The CDR3 is made up of 12 amino acids. Between the trimmed V and J ends, which lost 2 bases and 8 bases, there was a span of 12 bases. Germline CDR1 and CDR2: GTSNPN and SVGIG (reference sequence). The CDR3 DNA sequence: TGTGCCTGGAGTTGGGGGGCGGAAGGCTACACCTTC. Amino acid sequence: CAWSWGAEGYTF.

This clonotype appeared a few times. The J gene is TRBJ1-1, the V gene TRBV20-1; maybe TRBD1 (6 bases). Germline V CDR1 and CDR2: DFQATT, SNEGSKA (reference sequence). Trimming shortened V by 5 bases and J by 7 bases, and 14 bases separated the two germline ends. This CDR3 spans 12 amino acids. CDR3 in amino acids: CSAARTVFEAFF. CDR3 DNA: TGCAGTGCTGCCCGGACAGTCTTTGAAGCTTTCTTT.

The table lists this clonotype with many counts. V usage is TRBV6-1 and J usage is TRBJ1-5; TRBD1 agrees at 11 bases. Trimming cost V 6 bases and J 1 base; bases outside gene matches: 2. Per the germline V gene, CDR1 is MNHNS and CDR2 is SASEGT. This CDR3 has 15 amino acids. The CDR3 bases are TGTGCCAGCAGCCGGACAGGGGGCAGCAATCAGCCCCAGCATTTT. Translating it yields CASSRTGGSNQPQHF.

This clonotype was counted many times. The chain links TRBV20-1 to TRBJ1-2, with D maybe TRBD1 (5 bases). Germline V gives CDR1 DFQATT, CDR2 SNEGSKA (reference sequence). The CDR3 is 13 amino acids. The V gene lost 5 bases and the J gene lost 3 bases, with 13 bases spanning the gap. The CDR3 sequence: CSAAAVGDYGYTF. The CDR3 nucleotides are TGCAGTGCTGCTGCCGTAGGGGACTATGGCTACACCTTC.

In its sample, this clonotype was seen many times. V usage is TRBV9 and J usage is TRBJ1-1; maybe TRBD1 (5 bases). Trimming removed 4 bases at V and 6 bases at J, with 13 bases between. Germline-derived CDR1 and CDR2 are SGDLS and YYNGEE. The CDR3 extends over 13 amino acids. CDR3 nucleotides: TGTGCCAGCAGCTCGGGGGTTGTCGCTGAAGCTTTCTTT. Translated: CASSSGVVAEAFF. Drawing the rest from reference TRBV9 and TRBJ1-1, the complete variable domain is DSGVTQTPKHLITATGQRVTLRCSPRSGDLSVYWYQQSLDQGLQFLIQYYNGEERAKGNILERFSAQQFPDLHSELNLSSLELGDSALYFCASSSGVVAEAFFGQGTRLTVV.

This clonotype was seen only a few times. A read error may explain this, as a much larger clone is one base away. This CDR3 is CSASTGFNQPRHF. The CDR3 nucleotides read TGCAGTGCTTCGACAGGGTTCAATCAGCCCCGGCATTTT. J is TRBJ1-5 and V is TRBV20-1; 7 bases are a match to TRBD1. CDR1 is DFQATT, CDR2 SNEGSKA, per germline (reference sequence). The CDR3 length is 13 residues.

The V and J genes are TRBV20-1 and TRBJ1-5; D is unclear. The germline CDR1 and CDR2 sequences are DFQATT and SNEGSKA (reference sequence). The CDR3 covers 14 residues. The germline V and J ends were trimmed by 5 bases and 0 bases, with 11 bases remaining between them. The CDR3: CSASAVHSNQPQHF. In DNA form, the CDR3 reads TGCAGTGCTTCGGCCGTTCATAGCAATCAGCCCCAGCATTTT.

In its sample, this clonotype was seen many times. The chain has TRBV28 and TRBJ1-6; D might be TRBD1 (5 bases). The CDR3 is 15 residues long. The ends were cut back, 8 bases at V and 10 bases at J, with 21 bases in the middle. CDR1 is MDHEN and CDR2 is SYDVKM in the germline V gene. The CDR3, as DNA: TGTGCCAGCTCCCCAACGGACATCGTATCCTCACCCCTCCACTTT. Translation gives CASSPTDIVSSPLHF.

This clonotype has just a few counts. The chain links TRBV20-1 to TRBJ2-7, with D possibly being TRBD1 or TRBD2 (7 bases each). This CDR3 spans 15 amino acids. CDR1 is DFQATT and CDR2 is SNEGSKA in the germline V gene (reference sequence). V shed 0 bases and J shed 1 base, with 13 bases lying between them. The CDR3 is CSARDQGGVSYEQYF. In DNA form, the CDR3 reads TGCAGTGCTAGAGATCAGGGGGGGGTTTCCTACGAGCAGTACTTC.

The chain is built from TRBV4-1 and TRBJ2-7, with 13 bases fitting TRBD2. Germline-derived CDR1 and CDR2 are MGHRA and YSYEKL. This CDR3 has 17 residues. V trimming: 0 bases; J trimming: 5 bases; junction bases outside the gene matches: 7. CDR3 sequence (DNA): TGCGCCAGCAGCCAAGATTGGACTAGCGGGAGTATCAACGAGCAGTACTTC. Translating it yields CASSQDWTSGSINEQYF.

The sample holds many counts of this clonotype. This chain uses TRBV5-1 with TRBJ1-2, with 8 nucleotides matching TRBD1. CDR1 and CDR2 (germline): SGHRS, YFSETQ. The CDR3 extends over 14 amino acids. V shed 3 bases and J 4 bases; nucleotides not matched to a gene: 5. As DNA, the CDR3 is TGCGCCAGCAGCTACGGGACAGGCATCTATGGCTACACCTTC. Translating it yields CASSYGTGIYGYTF.

This clonotype was counted ten times or more. The V gene is TRBV7-9, the J gene TRBJ2-1; 7 bases agree with TRBD2. Germline-derived CDR1 and CDR2 are SEHNR and FQNEAQ (reference sequence). J lost 13 bases, V lost 7 bases, and 13 bases had no gene match. CDR3 size: 13 residues. Here the CDR3 DNA reads TGTGCCAGCACCCGGGGGGACGGGACCCGACAGTTCTTC. The encoded protein is CASTRGDGTRQFF. Full variable domain (rest looked up from reference TRBV7-9 and TRBJ2-1): DTGVSQNPRHKITKRGQNVTFRCDPISEHNRLYWYRQTLGQGPEFLTYFQNEAQLEKSRLLSDRFSAERPKGSFSTLEIQRTEQGDSAMYLCASTRGDGTRQFFGPGTRLTVL.

This clonotype was recorded a few times. The CDR3 DNA sequence: TGTGCCACCAGTGTTAACCTTCTAGCGGAGACCACAGATACGCAGTATTTT. Translated, it gives CATSVNLLAETTDTQYF. The V call is TRBV24-1, the J call TRBJ2-3, with TRBD2 matching 7 bases. Germline V CDR1 and CDR2: KGHDR, SFDVKD. J was trimmed by 2 bases and V by 5 bases; bases with no gene match: 12. This CDR3 has 17 amino acids.

CDR3 nucleotide sequence: TGTGCCAGCAGTGACGGTTCAGGGCTCGACGAGCAGTACTTC. Its protein is CASSDGSGLDEQYF. The chain links TRBV25-1 to TRBJ2-7; the D gene is possibly TRBD1 (5 bases). The CDR3 covers 14 residues. With 3 bases removed from V and 5 bases from J, the gap between germline ends came to 14 bases. CDR1 MGHDK and CDR2 SYGVNS come from the germline V gene.

This clonotype was recorded many times. V usage is TRBV13 and J usage is TRBJ1-3; the match to TRBD1 covers 9 bases. Germline assignment: CDR1 PRHDT and CDR2 FYEKMQ (reference sequence). The V segment lost 5 bases and the J segment 5 bases; nucleotides outside the gene matches: 7. The CDR3 contains 15 residues. The CDR3 DNA reads as TGTGCCAGCAGCCCCGGACAGGGGAGGAGAAACACCATATATTTT. Translation gives CASSPGQGRRNTIYF.

The CDR3 DNA is TGTGCCATCACGCCCCTCGGGGGGACTGAAGCTTTCTTT. Amino acid sequence: CAITPLGGTEAFF. The V and J genes are TRBV10-3 and TRBJ1-1; D possibly corresponds to TRBD1 (5 bases). V shed 7 bases and J shed 5 bases, with 14 bases lying between them. The CDR3 extends over 13 amino acids. Germline assignment: CDR1 ENHRY and CDR2 SYGVKD.